Below, 12 T cell receptor beta chains from the same sample are listed, as sequenced in a study of T-cell memory formation after mild COVID-19. TCRdb processed the 5' RACE reads anew with MiXCR; each CDR3 protein has one entry. The sample has 450,000 to 650,000 distinct CDR3 sequences; roughly 22% are singletons. Sequencing was performed on PBMCs or a T cell subset sorted from them (not recorded which). All receptors derive from an adult woman who had mild COVID-19 (a few samples of this study predate the infection). Cell type and time point are not known.

There are many counts of this clonotype. The genes are TRBV7-9 and TRBJ2-1, with 7 bases identical to TRBD2. CDR1 SEHNR and CDR2 FQNEAQ come from the germline V gene (reference sequence). The V and J ends lost 7 bases and 12 bases, in that order; junction bases with no gene match: 6. The CDR3 length is 11 residues. The CDR3 DNA reads as TGTGCCAGCAATCGGGGGGACCGGCAGTTCTTC. Its translation: CASNRGDRQFF. Complete variable domain (other parts from reference TRBV7-9 and TRBJ2-1): DTGVSQNPRHKITKRGQNVTFRCDPISEHNRLYWYRQTLGQGPEFLTYFQNEAQLEKSRLLSDRFSAERPKGSFSTLEIQRTEQGDSAMYLCASNRGDRQFFGPGTRLTVL.

CDR3 protein: CASSPGPGTDAGYTF. CDR3 nucleotides: TGTGCCAGCAGCCCGGGCCCTGGGACGGATGCGGGCTACACCTTC. The chain combines TRBV7-2 with TRBJ1-2; D possibly corresponds to TRBD1 (5 bases). CDR3 length: 15 amino acids. Germline CDR1 reads SGHTA; CDR2 reads FQGNSA. Deletions cut 5 bases from V and 8 bases from J, with 21 bases between.

The chain recombines TRBV7-8 with TRBJ2-1, with 11 bases identical to TRBD2. V lost 5 bases to trimming and J lost 5 bases; unmatched junction nucleotides: 8. The CDR3 loop spans 16 amino acids. The germline V gene has CDR1 SGHVS and CDR2 FQNEAQ. The CDR3 DNA reads as TGTGCCAGCAGCACGCCGGGACTAGCGGTCGACAATGAGCAGTTCTTC. This encodes CASSTPGLAVDNEQFF.

The table lists this clonotype with many counts. The J gene is TRBJ2-3, the V gene TRBV5-1; D may be TRBD2 (6 bases). The CDR3 covers 16 residues. Germline-derived CDR1 and CDR2 are SGHRS and YFSETQ. The V end lost 4 bases, the J end lost 4 bases, and 19 bases lay between the germline ends. This chain's CDR3 is CASSPGLAAQSDTQYF. For the CDR3, the DNA is TGCGCCAGCAGCCCTGGCTTAGCGGCTCAATCAGATACGCAGTATTTT.

This CDR3 is CASKKNQRGVTDTQYF. CDR3 coding DNA: TGTGCCAGCAAAAAGAACCAGCGGGGGGTCACAGATACGCAGTATTTT. J is TRBJ2-3 and V is TRBV7-9; 9 nucleotides match TRBD2. Germline V lookup: CDR1 SEHNR, CDR2 FQNEAQ (reference sequence). After removal of 7 bases from V and 2 bases from J, the junction contained 10 bases not matched to a gene. The CDR3 is made up of 16 amino acids.

This chain uses TRBV15 with TRBJ2-4; 12 bases line up with TRBD2. This CDR3 has 15 residues. Germline values: CDR1 LNHNV, CDR2 YYDKDF (reference sequence). V was clipped by 3 bases and J by 15 bases; unmatched bases: 12. CDR3 loop: CATSSRTSGTPRAYF. The CDR3 bases are TGTGCCACCAGCAGCAGGACTAGCGGGACGCCACGGGCGTACTTC.

This clonotype was counted between two and nine times. The chain employs TRBV7-6 and TRBJ2-3; 10 bases match TRBD2. The J segment lost 1 base and the V segment lost 1 base, leaving 5 bases of the junction unmatched. Germline V CDR1 and CDR2: SGHVS, FNYEAQ. The CDR3 spans 17 residues. In DNA, the CDR3 is TGTGCCAGCAGCTTAGGTCGGACTAGCGGACGCACAGATACGCAGTATTTT. Translated, it gives CASSLGRTSGRTDTQYF.

This clonotype was observed a few times. V and J are TRBV15 and TRBJ2-1; D is perhaps TRBD2 (5 bases). Germline-derived CDR1 and CDR2 are LNHNV and YYDKDF (reference sequence). Trimming cost V 0 bases and J 10 bases, with 13 bases left between them. CDR3 length equals 14 residues. CDR3 sequence (DNA): TGTGCCACCAGCAGAGATCTTCAGGAGCGGGAGCAGTTCTTC. As protein: CATSRDLQEREQFF.

V usage is TRBV29-1 and J usage is TRBJ2-1; the match to TRBD2 covers 12 bases. Germline V gene sequence: CDR1 SQVTM, CDR2 ANQGSEA. V was pared by 4 bases and J by 4 bases, with 5 bases of the junction left unmatched. CDR3 length: 15 residues. Here the CDR3 DNA reads TGCAGCGTTGCCGGGACTAGCGGGCATTACAATGAGCAGTTCTTC. Its protein product is CSVAGTSGHYNEQFF.

The rearrangement links TRBV6-1 to TRBJ1-4; D gene uncertain. The CDR3 runs to 14 residues. V lost 8 bases, J lost 5 bases, and 15 bases lay in between. Per germline, CDR1 MNHNS and CDR2 SASEGT. CDR3 region: CASQRTRSNEKLFF. Written as DNA, the CDR3 is TGTGCCAGCCAAAGGACCCGCTCAAATGAAAAACTGTTTTTT.

CDR3 coding DNA: TGCAGCGCCATTAGCGGGAACACCGGGGAGCTGTTTTTT. Amino acids: CSAISGNTGELFF. The rearrangement uses TRBV29-1 and TRBJ2-2, with D maybe TRBD2 (6 bases). Germline V CDR1 and CDR2: SQVTM, ANQGSEA. With 7 bases removed from V and 1 base from J, the gap between germline ends came to 10 bases. The CDR3 consists of 13 residues.

This clonotype was seen a few times. This rearrangement joins TRBV7-2 to TRBJ2-5; TRBD1 matches 11 bases. The ends lost 2 bases at V and 6 bases at J; junction bases unmatched: 17. The length of the CDR3 is 19 residues. Germline CDR1 is SGHTA and CDR2 is FQGNSA. This CDR3 is CASSLRSGLDRGRIKTQYF. The CDR3, as DNA: TGTGCCAGCAGCTTAAGGAGTGGCTTGGACAGGGGGCGAATAAAGACCCAGTACTTC.